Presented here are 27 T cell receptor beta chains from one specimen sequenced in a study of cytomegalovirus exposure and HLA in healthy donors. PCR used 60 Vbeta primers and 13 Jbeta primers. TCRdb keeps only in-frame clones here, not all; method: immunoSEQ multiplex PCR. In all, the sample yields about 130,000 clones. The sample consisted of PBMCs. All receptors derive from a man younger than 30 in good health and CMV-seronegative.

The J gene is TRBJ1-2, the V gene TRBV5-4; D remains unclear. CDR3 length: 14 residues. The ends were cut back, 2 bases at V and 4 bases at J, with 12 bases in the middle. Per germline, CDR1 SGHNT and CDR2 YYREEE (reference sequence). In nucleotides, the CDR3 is TGTGCCAGCAGCTTACCCGGACTGTTCTATGGCTACACCTTC. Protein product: CASSLPGLFYGYTF.

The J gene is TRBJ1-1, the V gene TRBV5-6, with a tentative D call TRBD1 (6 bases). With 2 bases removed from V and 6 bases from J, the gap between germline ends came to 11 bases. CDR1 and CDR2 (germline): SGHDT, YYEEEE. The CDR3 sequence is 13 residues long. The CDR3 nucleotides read TGTGCCAGCAGCTTAGGACAGCTGGCTGAAGCTTTCTTT. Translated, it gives CASSLGQLAEAFF.

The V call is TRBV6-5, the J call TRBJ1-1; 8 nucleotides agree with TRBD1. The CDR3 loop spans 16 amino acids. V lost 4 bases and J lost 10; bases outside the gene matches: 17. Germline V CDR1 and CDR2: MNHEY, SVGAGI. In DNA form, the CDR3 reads TGTGCCAGCAGTTCCGAGACAGGGGTGGTGGTAAAAAGAGCTTTCTTT. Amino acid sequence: CASSSETGVVVKRAFF.

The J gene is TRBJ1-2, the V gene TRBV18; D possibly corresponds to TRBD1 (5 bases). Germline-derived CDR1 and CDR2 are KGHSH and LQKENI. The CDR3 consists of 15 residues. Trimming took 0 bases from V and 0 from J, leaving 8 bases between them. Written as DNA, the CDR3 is TGTGCCAGCTCACCACCACAGGACACTAACTATGGCTACACCTTC. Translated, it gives CASSPPQDTNYGYTF.

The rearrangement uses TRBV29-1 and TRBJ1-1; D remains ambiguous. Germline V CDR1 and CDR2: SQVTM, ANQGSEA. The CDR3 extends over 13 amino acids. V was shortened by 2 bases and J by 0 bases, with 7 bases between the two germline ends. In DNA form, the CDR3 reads TGCAGCGTTGAACCCGGGATGAACACTGAAGCTTTCTTT. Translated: CSVEPGMNTEAFF.

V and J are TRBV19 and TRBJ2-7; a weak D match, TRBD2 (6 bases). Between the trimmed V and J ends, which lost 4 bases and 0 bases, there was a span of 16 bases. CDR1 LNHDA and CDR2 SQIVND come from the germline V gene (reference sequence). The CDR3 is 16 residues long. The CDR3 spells CASSNFGRSGSYEQYF. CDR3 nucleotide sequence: TGTGCCAGTAGTAATTTCGGGCGTAGCGGCTCCTACGAGCAGTACTTC.

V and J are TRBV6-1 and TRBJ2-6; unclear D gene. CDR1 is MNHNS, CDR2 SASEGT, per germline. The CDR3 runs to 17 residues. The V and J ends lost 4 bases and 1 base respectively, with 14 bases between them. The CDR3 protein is CASSADTAGSGANVLTF. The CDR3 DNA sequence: TGTGCCAGCAGTGCTGACACGGCTGGTTCTGGGGCCAACGTCCTGACTTTC.

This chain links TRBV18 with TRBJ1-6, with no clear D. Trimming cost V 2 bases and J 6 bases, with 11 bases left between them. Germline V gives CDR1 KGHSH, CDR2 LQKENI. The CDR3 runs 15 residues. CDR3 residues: CASSPAEPGNSPLHF. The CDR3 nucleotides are TGTGCCAGCTCACCAGCGGAGCCGGGTAATTCACCCCTCCACTTT.

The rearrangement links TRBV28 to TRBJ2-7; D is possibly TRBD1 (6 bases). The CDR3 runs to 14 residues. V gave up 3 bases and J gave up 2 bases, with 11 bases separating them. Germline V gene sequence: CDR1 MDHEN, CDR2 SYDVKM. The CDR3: CASSFYRDPYEQYF. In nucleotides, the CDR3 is TGTGCCAGCAGTTTTTACAGGGACCCCTACGAGCAGTACTTC.

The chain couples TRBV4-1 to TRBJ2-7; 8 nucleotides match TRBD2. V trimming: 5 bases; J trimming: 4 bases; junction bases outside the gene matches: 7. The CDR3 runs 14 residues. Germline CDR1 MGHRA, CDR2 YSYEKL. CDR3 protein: CASSGSGSTYEQYF. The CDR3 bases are TGCGCCAGCAGCGGAAGCGGGAGTACTTACGAGCAGTACTTC.

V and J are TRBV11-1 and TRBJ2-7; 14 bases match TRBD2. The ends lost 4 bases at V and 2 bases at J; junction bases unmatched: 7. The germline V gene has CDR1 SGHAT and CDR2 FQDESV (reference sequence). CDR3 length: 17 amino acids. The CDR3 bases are TGTGCCAGCAGCTCCGGGACTAGCGGGAGTGGGGCCTACGAGCAGTACTTC. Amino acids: CASSSGTSGSGAYEQYF.

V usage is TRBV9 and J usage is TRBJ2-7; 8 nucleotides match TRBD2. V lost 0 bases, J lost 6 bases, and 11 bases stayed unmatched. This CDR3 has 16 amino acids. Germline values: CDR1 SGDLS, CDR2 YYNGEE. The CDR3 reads CASSVGGAGGQTEQYF. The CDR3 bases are TGTGCCAGCAGCGTAGGTGGGGCGGGAGGTCAGACCGAGCAGTACTTC.

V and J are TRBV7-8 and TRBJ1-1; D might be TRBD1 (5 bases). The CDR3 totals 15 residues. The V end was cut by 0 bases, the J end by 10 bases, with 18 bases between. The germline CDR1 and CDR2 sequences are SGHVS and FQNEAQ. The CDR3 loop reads CASSLAPWQGFGAFF. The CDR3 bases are TGTGCCAGCAGCTTAGCGCCATGGCAGGGATTCGGAGCTTTCTTT.

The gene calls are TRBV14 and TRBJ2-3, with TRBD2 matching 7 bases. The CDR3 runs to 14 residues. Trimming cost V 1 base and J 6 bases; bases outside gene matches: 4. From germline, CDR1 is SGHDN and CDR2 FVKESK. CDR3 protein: CASSQVSGLDTQYF. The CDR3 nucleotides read TGTGCCAGCAGCCAAGTTAGCGGGCTCGATACGCAGTATTTT.

CDR3 nucleotide sequence: TGCGCCAGCAGCCAAGAGGGGACAGGGGGACTATGGGAGCTGTTTTTT. This sequence encodes CASSQEGTGGLWELFF. The gene calls are TRBV4-3 and TRBJ2-2; 11 positions agree with TRBD1. This CDR3 spans 16 amino acids. J gave up 9 bases and V 0 bases, and 6 bases lay outside the gene matches. Germline CDR1 LGHNA, CDR2 YSLEER.

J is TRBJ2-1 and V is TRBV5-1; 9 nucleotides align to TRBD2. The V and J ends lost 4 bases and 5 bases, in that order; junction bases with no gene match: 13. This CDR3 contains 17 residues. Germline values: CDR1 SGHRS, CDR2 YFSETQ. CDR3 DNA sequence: TGCGCCAGCAGCCCGAGTCCGACCGGGACTAGCAACAATGAGCAGTTCTTC. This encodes CASSPSPTGTSNNEQFF.

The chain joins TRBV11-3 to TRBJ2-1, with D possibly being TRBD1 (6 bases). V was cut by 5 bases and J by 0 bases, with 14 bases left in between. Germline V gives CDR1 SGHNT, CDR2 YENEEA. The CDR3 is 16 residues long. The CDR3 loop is CASSPLRGSSYNEQFF. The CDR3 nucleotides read TGTGCCAGCAGCCCCCTCAGGGGCAGCTCCTACAATGAGCAGTTCTTC.

CDR3 in DNA: TGTGCCAGCAGTCCCGGGACTAGCGGGAACACAGATACGCAGTATTTT. This encodes CASSPGTSGNTDTQYF. The chain uses TRBV28 and TRBJ2-3, with 13 bases fitting TRBD2. Germline V lookup: CDR1 MDHEN, CDR2 SYDVKM. V trimming: 5 bases; J trimming: 2 bases; junction bases outside the gene matches: 4. The CDR3 extends over 16 amino acids.

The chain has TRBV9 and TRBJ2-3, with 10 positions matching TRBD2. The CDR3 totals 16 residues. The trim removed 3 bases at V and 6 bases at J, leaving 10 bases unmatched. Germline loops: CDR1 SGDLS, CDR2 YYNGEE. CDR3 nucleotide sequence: TGTGCCAGCAGCGCAGGATTAGCGGGGGGTGTTGATACGCAGTATTTT. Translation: CASSAGLAGGVDTQYF.

CDR3: CASSPRDGVNYGYTF. Written as DNA, the CDR3 is TGTGCCAGCAGCCCGAGAGACGGGGTTAACTATGGCTACACCTTC. The chain uses TRBV7-2 and TRBJ1-2; D not resolved. The CDR3 is 15 amino acids. The germline gives CDR1 SGHTA, CDR2 FQGNSA. V lost 5 bases and J lost 1, with 14 bases in between.

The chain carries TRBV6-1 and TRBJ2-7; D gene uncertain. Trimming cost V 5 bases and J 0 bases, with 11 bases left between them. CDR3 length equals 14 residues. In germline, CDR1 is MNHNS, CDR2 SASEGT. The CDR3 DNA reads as TGTGCCAGCAGTCCCCTGACTCTCTCCTACGAGCAGTACTTC. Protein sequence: CASSPLTLSYEQYF.

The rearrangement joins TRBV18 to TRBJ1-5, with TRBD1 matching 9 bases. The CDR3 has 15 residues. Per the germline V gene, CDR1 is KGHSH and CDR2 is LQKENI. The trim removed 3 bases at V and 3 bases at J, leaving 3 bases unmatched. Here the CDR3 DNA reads TGTGCCAGCTCACCGGGACAGGGAAACAATCAGCCCCAGCATTTT. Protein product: CASSPGQGNNQPQHF. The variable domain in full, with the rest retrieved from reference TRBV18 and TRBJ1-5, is NAGVMQNPRHLVRRRGQEARLRCSPMKGHSHVYWYRQLPEEGLKFMVYLQKENIIDESGMPKERFSAEFPKEGPSILRIQQVVRGDSAAYFCASSPGQGNNQPQHFGDGTRLSIL.

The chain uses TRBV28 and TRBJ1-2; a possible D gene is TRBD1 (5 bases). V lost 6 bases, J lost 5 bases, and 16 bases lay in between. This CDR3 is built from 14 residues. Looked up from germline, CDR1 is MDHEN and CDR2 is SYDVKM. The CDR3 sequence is CASRTVRGSYGYTF. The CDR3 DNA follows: TGTGCCAGCAGGACAGTCCGTGGATCGTATGGCTACACCTTC.

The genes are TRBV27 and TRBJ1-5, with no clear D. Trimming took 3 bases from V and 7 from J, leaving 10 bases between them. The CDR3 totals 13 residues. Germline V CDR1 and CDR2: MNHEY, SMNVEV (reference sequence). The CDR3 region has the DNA TGTGCCAGCAGTTTTGGAGGAAAACAGCCCCAGCATTTT. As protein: CASSFGGKQPQHF.

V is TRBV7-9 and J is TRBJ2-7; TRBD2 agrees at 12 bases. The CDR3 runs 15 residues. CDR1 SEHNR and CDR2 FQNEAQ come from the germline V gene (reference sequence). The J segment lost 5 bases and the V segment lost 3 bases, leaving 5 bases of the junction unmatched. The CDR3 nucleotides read TGTGCCAGCAGCTTCCCTAGCGGGAGGGACCACGAGCAGTACTTC. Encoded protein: CASSFPSGRDHEQYF.

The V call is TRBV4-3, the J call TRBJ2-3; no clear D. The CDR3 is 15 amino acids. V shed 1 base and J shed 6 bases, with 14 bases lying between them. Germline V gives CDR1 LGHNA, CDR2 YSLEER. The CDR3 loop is CASSQGTTPRDTQYF. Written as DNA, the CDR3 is TGCGCCAGCAGCCAAGGAACGACGCCGCGGGATACGCAGTATTTT.

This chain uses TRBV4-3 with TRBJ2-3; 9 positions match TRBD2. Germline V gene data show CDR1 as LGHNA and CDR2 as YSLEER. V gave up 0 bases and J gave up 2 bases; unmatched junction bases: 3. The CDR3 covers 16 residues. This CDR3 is CASSQEPSGVTDTQYF. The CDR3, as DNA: TGCGCCAGCAGCCAAGAGCCTAGCGGGGTCACAGATACGCAGTATTTT.